The 25 T cell receptor beta chains presented below share a single source sample, sequenced in a study of spatial heterogeneity in lung cancer. Time point noted: sample taken at primary tumor resection. The sequenced material consisted of unsorted whole RNA from tumor, nontumor lung or frozen PBMC. TCRdb analysed the 5' RACE reads with MiXCR anew, one entry per CDR3 protein. Among 5,500 to 8,000 distinct CDR3 sequences, around 21% were seen once, and the ten largest hold 18%. Sequenced material: PBMCs, taken at surgery. The receptor source for this set is a female donor with early-stage non-small cell lung cancer.

J is TRBJ1-4 and V is TRBV25-1; D remains unclear. The germline V gene has CDR1 MGHDK and CDR2 SYGVNS. The CDR3 spans 14 residues. The germline V and J ends were trimmed by 2 bases and 8 bases, with 12 bases remaining between them. The CDR3 here is CASSEPQRLEKLFF. The CDR3 DNA follows: TGTGCCAGCAGTGAACCGCAGAGACTCGAAAAACTGTTTTTT.

The rearrangement uses TRBV7-9 and TRBJ2-3; TRBD2 agrees at 11 bases. Looked up from germline, CDR1 is SEHNR and CDR2 is FQNEAQ (reference sequence). V gave up 5 bases and J gave up 5 bases; unmatched junction bases: 15. The length of the CDR3 is 18 residues. CDR3 residues: CASSPHLAVAGGQDTQYF. DNA of the CDR3: TGTGCCAGCAGCCCCCACCTCGCGGTAGCGGGGGGGCAAGATACGCAGTATTTT.

This clonotype is medium-sized in the sample. The chain recombines TRBV19 with TRBJ1-2; perhaps TRBD1 as D (6 bases). The length of the CDR3 is 14 residues. V was shortened by 1 base and J by 4 bases, with 10 bases between the two germline ends. The germline V gene encodes CDR1 LNHDA and CDR2 SQIVND (reference sequence). The CDR3 is CASSIGTDLYGYTF. CDR3 DNA: TGTGCCAGTAGTATAGGGACAGACCTCTATGGCTACACCTTC.

In its sample, this clonotype is medium-sized (0.01 to 0.1%). The chain couples TRBV7-2 to TRBJ2-2, with 10 bases identical to TRBD2. There are 17 residues in the CDR3. V gave up 2 bases and J gave up 5 bases; unmatched junction bases: 8. CDR1 SGHTA and CDR2 FQGNSA come from the germline V gene. The CDR3: CASSLNLAGGYTGELFF. Here the CDR3 DNA reads TGTGCCAGCAGCTTAAATTTAGCGGGAGGCTATACCGGGGAGCTGTTTTTT.

This clonotype was observed many times. The CDR3 coding sequence is TGTGCCAGCAGCCCACTCCTCGGACTAGCGGGGATAGGTGAGCAGTTCTTC. Translating gives CASSPLLGLAGIGEQFF. The rearrangement links TRBV4-2 to TRBJ2-1, with TRBD2 matching over 12 bases. CDR1 and CDR2 from the germline V gene are LGHNA and YNFKEQ. J was trimmed by 9 bases and V by 4 bases; bases with no gene match: 13. The length of the CDR3 is 17 residues.

V and J are TRBV24-1 and TRBJ2-3; D perhaps matches TRBD1 (5 bases). Germline values: CDR1 KGHDR, CDR2 SFDVKD. There are 14 residues in the CDR3. V was shortened by 7 bases and J by 2 bases, with 12 bases between the two germline ends. The CDR3 loop reads CATSQGRATDTQYF. DNA for the CDR3: TGTGCCACCAGCCAGGGCAGGGCCACAGATACGCAGTATTTT.

The chain links TRBV20-1 to TRBJ2-7; D not certain. The CDR3 is 13 amino acids. Trimming took off 1 base at V and 2 bases at J, with 9 bases between the two ends. The germline V gene encodes CDR1 DFQATT and CDR2 SNEGSKA (reference sequence). The CDR3 region is CSARAAGTYEQYF. Written as DNA, the CDR3 is TGCAGTGCTAGAGCCGCCGGAACCTACGAGCAGTACTTC.

The CDR3 reads CSARNSGHNEQFF. CDR3 sequence (DNA): TGCAGTGCTAGAAATAGCGGCCACAATGAGCAGTTCTTC. The chain employs TRBV20-1 and TRBJ2-1, with D possibly being TRBD2 (6 bases). CDR1 is DFQATT, CDR2 SNEGSKA, per germline (reference sequence). The CDR3 has 13 amino acids. Deletions cut 2 bases from V and 5 bases from J, with 10 bases between.

Only a few counts were recorded for this clonotype. The rearrangement uses TRBV20-1 and TRBJ2-7; TRBD2 matches at 13 bases. With 8 bases clipped from V and 7 bases from J, the junction kept 11 bases outside the gene matches. Germline V CDR1 and CDR2: DFQATT, SNEGSKA (reference sequence). CDR3 length equals 14 residues. The CDR3 DNA reads as TGCAGTTCCGTCGGACTAGCGGGGGATCGTGAGCAGTACGTC. It is translated as CSSVGLAGDREQYV.

V usage is TRBV27 and J usage is TRBJ1-1; the D gene is possibly TRBD1 (6 bases). The CDR3 runs 16 residues. Germline CDR1 and CDR2: MNHEY and SMNVEV (reference sequence). The V gene lost 5 bases and the J gene lost 4 bases, with 20 bases spanning the gap. CDR3 residues: CASSVIQGGVCTEAFF. The DNA for the CDR3 is TGTGCCAGCAGTGTAATACAGGGAGGAGTGTGCACTGAAGCTTTCTTT.

The V and J genes are TRBV29-1 and TRBJ2-7; D assignment may be TRBD1 or TRBD2 (5 bases each). This CDR3 has 14 amino acids. Trimming removed 4 bases from V and 0 bases from J, with 13 bases in between. CDR1 is SQVTM, CDR2 ANQGSEA, per germline. This CDR3 reads CSVAGTGSSYEQYF. The CDR3 DNA follows: TGCAGCGTTGCCGGGACCGGCAGCTCCTACGAGCAGTACTTC.

With regard to this clonotype: Since a much larger clone is just one base distant, this may be a read error. J is TRBJ2-2 and V is TRBV5-1, with D unresolved. The CDR3 loop spans 13 amino acids. Germline assignment: CDR1 SGHRS and CDR2 YFSETQ. CDR3 DNA: TGCGTCAGCAGCTTGTTGAACACCGGGGAGCTGTTTTTT. Translating gives CVSSLLNTGELFF.

This clonotype occurred a few times. The J gene is TRBJ2-2, the V gene TRBV20-1; 9 bases align to TRBD1. The CDR3 length is 17 residues. Germline loops: CDR1 DFQATT, CDR2 SNEGSKA (reference sequence). Trimming took 0 bases from V and 2 from J; bases not matched to a gene: 7. CDR3 in amino acids: CSARDLTGQGNTGELFF. In nucleotides, the CDR3 is TGCAGTGCTAGAGACCTAACGGGACAGGGCAACACCGGGGAGCTGTTTTTT.

This clonotype is termed medium-sized. The V call is TRBV7-8, the J call TRBJ2-1; D possibly matches TRBD1 or TRBD2 (5 bases each). Germline-derived CDR1 and CDR2 are SGHVS and FQNEAQ. Trimming pared 1 base from V and 0 bases from J, leaving 16 bases between. The length of the CDR3 is 18 residues. DNA of the CDR3: TGTGCCAGCAGCTTAGGAGAGGGGCGAAGGGGCTCCTACAATGAGCAGTTCTTC. As protein: CASSLGEGRRGSYNEQFF.

This clonotype was seen a few times. The V and J genes are TRBV7-3 and TRBJ2-3, with 11 bases lining up with TRBD1. Trimming cost V 5 bases and J 4 bases; bases outside gene matches: 11. CDR3 size: 17 residues. Germline CDR1 is SGHTA and CDR2 is FQGTGA. The CDR3 coding sequence is TGTGCCAGCAGCGCTGAATGGCCGGGACAGGGGGCAGATACGCAGTATTTT. Translating gives CASSAEWPGQGADTQYF.

Remarks on this clonotype: This may stem from a read error, because a much larger clone lies one nucleotide away. No conserved phenylalanine or tryptophan ends this CDR3, so it is likely a read error. CDR3 in DNA: TGTGCCAGCAGCCTCAGCGGTAAAGAGACCCAGTACTCC. As protein: CASSLSGKETQYS. The rearrangement joins TRBV9 to TRBJ2-5, with D possibly TRBD2 on 5 matching bases. Per germline, CDR1 SGDLS and CDR2 YYNGEE. The CDR3 totals 13 residues. V was trimmed by 4 bases and J by 3 bases, leaving 10 bases between them.

The chain is built from TRBV20-1 and TRBJ1-1; TRBD1 is a possible D gene (6 bases). Germline V gene lookup returns CDR1 DFQATT and CDR2 SNEGSKA (reference sequence). Trimming left V 5 bases short and J 6 bases short, with 19 bases between. The CDR3 extends over 14 amino acids. CDR3 loop: CSAGNRARLSEAFF. DNA for the CDR3: TGCAGTGCTGGAAACAGGGCTCGGTTGTCTGAAGCTTTCTTT.

The chain is built from TRBV9 and TRBJ2-7; the D is unclear. With 0 bases removed from V and 4 bases from J, the gap between germline ends came to 14 bases. Per germline, CDR1 SGDLS and CDR2 YYNGEE. The CDR3 consists of 15 residues. The CDR3 is CASSVVAAPVYEQYF. DNA for the CDR3: TGTGCCAGCAGCGTAGTTGCGGCTCCGGTTTACGAGCAGTACTTC. The variable domain in full, with the rest retrieved from reference TRBV9 and TRBJ2-7, is DSGVTQTPKHLITATGQRVTLRCSPRSGDLSVYWYQQSLDQGLQFLIQYYNGEERAKGNILERFSAQQFPDLHSELNLSSLELGDSALYFCASSVVAAPVYEQYFGPGTRLTVT.

This clonotype rates as hyperexpanded (1% or more). The J gene is TRBJ1-1, the V gene TRBV11-2; 8 nucleotides align to TRBD1. The germline V gene has CDR1 SGHAT and CDR2 FQNNGV. The length of the CDR3 is 15 residues. J was trimmed by 5 bases and V by 3 bases; bases with no gene match: 8. For the CDR3, the DNA is TGTGCCAGCAGCTTGAGTTTACAGGGGGGTACTGAAGCTTTCTTT. Translated: CASSLSLQGGTEAFF.

As to this clonotype: This may be a read error: a much more frequent sequence differs by one nucleotide. Here the CDR3 DNA reads TGTGCCAGCAGCTTAGCGCAGCGGAAAACTGAAGCTTTCTTT. It specifies CASSLAQRKTEAFF. The rearrangement uses TRBV7-9 and TRBJ1-1; D is uncertain. CDR1 SEHNR and CDR2 FQNEAQ come from the germline V gene (reference sequence). Trimming took off 0 bases at V and 5 bases at J, with 10 bases between the two ends. This CDR3 spans 14 amino acids.

The chain joins TRBV5-1 to TRBJ2-3; the D gene is possibly TRBD2 (5 bases). The CDR3 has 16 residues. Germline lookup yields CDR1 SGHRS and CDR2 YFSETQ. V was pared by 0 bases and J by 2 bases, with 13 bases between. CDR3 in DNA: TGCGCCAGCAGCTTGGCCGGGCTAGCTCTCACAGATACGCAGTATTTT. Translated, it gives CASSLAGLALTDTQYF.

This clonotype ranks as medium-sized. J is TRBJ1-5 and V is TRBV5-6; tentative D call: TRBD1 (6 bases). There are 15 residues in the CDR3. The V gene's germline CDR1 is SGHDT and CDR2 YYEEEE. V was cut by 0 bases and J by 7 bases, with 14 bases left in between. CDR3 nucleotide sequence: TGTGCCAGCAGCTTGGGAGGGGGGGCGCGGCAGCCCCAGCATTTT. Translating gives CASSLGGGARQPQHF.

This clonotype was observed a few times. The V gene is TRBV12-3 or TRBV12-4, the J gene TRBJ2-1; D is undetermined. V lost 6 bases to trimming and J lost 0 bases, with 15 bases between them. The CDR3 covers 16 residues. CDR3 DNA sequence: TGTGCCAGCAGCACCAGGCTTGGCTTCTCCTACAATGAGCAGTTCTTC. Translated, it gives CASSTRLGFSYNEQFF.

This clonotype was found many times. The chain employs TRBV27 and TRBJ2-7, with 7 bases matching TRBD2. Germline trimming cut 3 bases from V and 0 bases from J; bases unmatched to any gene: 2. CDR1 is MNHEY, CDR2 SMNVEV, per germline (reference sequence). The CDR3 is 14 residues long. The CDR3 loop reads CASSFRGSSYEQYF. The CDR3 nucleotides are TGTGCCAGCAGTTTTCGCGGGAGCTCCTACGAGCAGTACTTC.

This clonotype is deemed medium-sized. The J gene is TRBJ1-6, the V gene TRBV5-4; D gene unclear. CDR3 length equals 13 residues. Trimming removed 9 bases at V and 12 bases at J, with 19 bases between. Germline V lookup: CDR1 SGHNT, CDR2 YYREEE (reference sequence). CDR3 DNA: TGTGCCACTCGGGAGGGAAACGCGGGACCCCTCCACTTT. Amino acids: CATREGNAGPLHF. Filled out from reference TRBV5-4 and TRBJ1-6, the complete variable domain reads ETGVTQSPTHLIKTRGQQVTLRCSSQSGHNTVSWYQQALGQGPQFIFQYYREEENGRGNFPPRFSGLQFPNYSSELNVNALELDDSALYLCATREGNAGPLHFGNGTRLTVT.